These 25 T cell receptor beta chains were sequenced from one sample in a study of neurological immune-mediated disorders. TCRdb passed the 5' RACE reads through MiXCR, listing each CDR3 protein once. The table shows under 100,000 distinct CDR3 sequences, with under 4.5% occurring only once. The time point here: longitudinal time-point 3. Material for sequencing was PBMCs. These receptors were taken from a woman aged 55 to 70 with multiple sclerosis.

In its sample, this clonotype was seen many times. The V gene is TRBV7-2, the J gene TRBJ2-5, with no clear D. Trimming shortened V by 1 base and J by 4 bases, and 13 bases separated the two germline ends. The CDR3 is made up of 15 amino acids. CDR1 is SGHTA, CDR2 FQGNSA, per germline. CDR3 amino acids: CASSLVVSLVETQYF. As DNA, the CDR3 is TGTGCCAGCAGCTTAGTGGTCAGTCTGGTAGAGACCCAGTACTTC.

This clonotype was recorded at least ten times. The V gene is TRBV7-9, the J gene TRBJ1-1, with D unclear. This CDR3 region has 8 residues. Trimming cost V 8 bases and J 6 bases, with 1 base left between them. From germline, CDR1 is SEHNR and CDR2 FQNEAQ (reference sequence). The CDR3 nucleotides read TGTGCCAGCTCTGAAGCTTTCTTT. This gives the protein CASSEAFF.

This clonotype was found many times. The rearrangement uses TRBV5-1 and TRBJ2-3; tentatively, D is TRBD2 (6 bases). The germline V and J ends were trimmed by 1 base and 3 bases, with 9 bases remaining between them. Germline assignment: CDR1 SGHRS and CDR2 YFSETQ. This CDR3 has 14 residues. The CDR3 DNA reads as TGCGCCAGCAGCTTGTATAGCGGTACAGATACGCAGTATTTT. Encoded protein: CASSLYSGTDTQYF.

This clonotype showed up many times. The CDR3 nucleotides are TGTGCCAGCAGCTTAGCGGGACAGGGGCTTCTGGAGACCCAGTACTTC. Encoded protein: CASSLAGQGLLETQYF. This rearrangement joins TRBV11-2 to TRBJ2-5; 10 positions agree with TRBD1. V trimming: 1 base; J trimming: 5 bases; junction bases outside the gene matches: 7. Germline CDR1 SGHAT, CDR2 FQNNGV. This CDR3 contains 16 residues.

As for this clonotype: A much larger clonotype is one base distant, so this may be a read error. CDR3 sequence reads: CASSLGARFLGELFF. The CDR3 DNA follows: TGCGCCAGCAGCTTAGGGGCCCGGTTTCTCGGGGAGCTGTTTTTT. V and J are TRBV5-1 and TRBJ2-2; a weak D match, TRBD1 (5 bases). The CDR3 length is 15 residues. Looked up from germline, CDR1 is SGHRS and CDR2 is YFSETQ. Trimming took off 2 bases at V and 7 bases at J, with 15 bases between the two ends.

The table lists this clonotype with many counts. The chain has TRBV5-6 and TRBJ1-2, with TRBD1 identical over 8 bases. V shed 5 bases and J 8 bases; nucleotides not matched to a gene: 8. Germline loops: CDR1 SGHDT, CDR2 YYEEEE. This CDR3 is built from 13 residues. The CDR3 reads CASSPGGAWGYTF. The CDR3 DNA follows: TGTGCCAGCAGTCCAGGGGGCGCCTGGGGCTACACCTTC.

This clonotype was detected many times. The chain joins TRBV5-1 to TRBJ1-2; no firm D call. CDR1 and CDR2 from the germline V gene are SGHRS and YFSETQ. The CDR3 is 14 amino acids. V was pared by 1 base and J by 6 bases, with 13 bases between. CDR3 sequence: CASSLSSGLDGYTF. CDR3 nucleotide sequence: TGCGCCAGCAGCTTGTCCTCGGGGTTGGATGGCTACACCTTC.

This clonotype has a count of ten or more. The rearrangement links TRBV6-5 to TRBJ1-5; 7 bases are shared with TRBD1. This CDR3 has 15 residues. The ends lost 5 bases at V and 2 bases at J; junction bases unmatched: 6. CDR1 is MNHEY, CDR2 SVGAGI, per germline. CDR3 residues: CASSETGVGNQPQHF. As DNA, the CDR3 is TGTGCCAGCAGTGAAACAGGGGTGGGCAATCAGCCCCAGCATTTT.

This clonotype was seen at least ten times. The chain carries TRBV27 and TRBJ1-2; 7 positions agree with TRBD1. V trimming: 4 bases; J trimming: 4 bases; junction bases outside the gene matches: 12. Germline V gene data show CDR1 as MNHEY and CDR2 as SMNVEV (reference sequence). The CDR3 is made up of 16 amino acids. This CDR3 reads CASSSQGEARAYGYTF. As DNA, the CDR3 is TGTGCCAGCAGTTCGCAGGGGGAAGCGCGGGCCTATGGCTACACCTTC.

The chain has TRBV5-1 and TRBJ1-1; unclear D gene. The CDR3 has 14 amino acids. The ends were cut back, 1 base at V and 2 bases at J, with 9 bases in the middle. Germline CDR1 is SGHRS and CDR2 is YFSETQ. The DNA of the CDR3 is TGCGCCAGCAGCTTGTTCGCCCTCAACACTGAAGCTTTCTTT. Its protein product is CASSLFALNTEAFF.

This clonotype was recorded at least ten times. The genes are TRBV27 and TRBJ1-5; D not certain. The V gene's germline CDR1 is MNHEY and CDR2 SMNVEV (reference sequence). V dropped 3 bases and J dropped 4 bases, with 13 bases sitting between them. This CDR3 contains 15 residues. CDR3 amino acids: CASSLSLLGNQPQHF. The CDR3 DNA sequence: TGTGCCAGCAGTTTGTCCCTTCTAGGGAATCAGCCCCAGCATTTT.

This clonotype was recorded a few times. The chain is built from TRBV30 and TRBJ2-7; D possibly corresponds to TRBD2 (5 bases). Germline CDR1 is GTSNPN and CDR2 is SVGIG (reference sequence). This CDR3 contains 14 residues. The V end lost 2 bases, the J end lost 0 bases, and 11 bases lay between the germline ends. The CDR3 sequence: CAWSRYGGSYEQYF. The DNA of the CDR3 is TGTGCCTGGAGTAGGTACGGAGGCTCCTACGAGCAGTACTTC.

This clonotype was found many times. The V and J genes are TRBV7-9 and TRBJ2-3; 8 positions agree with TRBD2. Looked up from germline, CDR1 is SEHNR and CDR2 is FQNEAQ (reference sequence). The CDR3 covers 17 residues. After removal of 4 bases from V and 0 bases from J, the junction contained 9 bases not matched to a gene. This CDR3 is CASSSGARGVSTDTQYF. The CDR3 DNA is TGTGCCAGCAGCTCAGGAGCGCGGGGGGTTAGCACAGATACGCAGTATTTT.

This clonotype occurred many times. The rearrangement joins TRBV5-1 to TRBJ2-3; TRBD2 matches 10 bases. After removal of 4 bases from V and 5 bases from J, the junction contained 7 bases not matched to a gene. The CDR3 covers 15 residues. Germline V gene lookup returns CDR1 SGHRS and CDR2 YFSETQ. This chain's CDR3 is CASSGSGGPGDTQYF. In nucleotides, the CDR3 is TGCGCCAGCAGCGGTAGCGGGGGGCCTGGAGATACGCAGTATTTT.

This clonotype was seen at least ten times. This rearrangement joins TRBV3-1 to TRBJ1-2; TRBD1 might be the D (6 bases). Germline CDR1 and CDR2: LGHDT and YNNKEL (reference sequence). Between the trimmed V and J ends, which lost 0 bases and 7 bases, there was a span of 9 bases. The CDR3 length is 13 residues. DNA for the CDR3: TGTGCCAGCAGCCAAGAAACAGGGTTTGGCTACACCTTC. Translated, it gives CASSQETGFGYTF.

This clonotype was detected only a few times. This may come from a read error, since a much larger clone is one base off. The rearrangement joins TRBV15 to TRBJ1-2, with 7 bases that match TRBD1. The V gene end was trimmed by 4 bases and the J gene end by 7 bases; junction bases not matched to a gene: 15. CDR1 LNHNV and CDR2 YYDKDF come from the germline V gene (reference sequence). This CDR3 has 16 amino acids. DNA for the CDR3: TGTGCCACCAGCACCGGTGGGAAGGGGGCGAATAGTGGCTACACCTTC. Translation: CATSTGGKGANSGYTF.

This clonotype occurred many times. The chain joins TRBV27 to TRBJ1-1; maybe TRBD1 (5 bases). Germline values: CDR1 MNHEY, CDR2 SMNVEV (reference sequence). With 4 bases removed from V and 4 bases from J, the gap between germline ends came to 16 bases. This CDR3 has 15 residues. CDR3 amino acids: CASSWGGTAGTEAFF. In DNA form, the CDR3 reads TGTGCCAGCAGTTGGGGAGGGACGGCCGGCACTGAAGCTTTCTTT.

This clonotype was seen repeatedly, ten times or more. V and J are TRBV30 and TRBJ1-2; a possible D gene is TRBD1 (5 bases). Between the trimmed V and J ends, which lost 0 bases and 3 bases, there was a span of 8 bases. Germline CDR1 and CDR2: GTSNPN and SVGIG (reference sequence). This CDR3 is 13 amino acids long. CDR3 sequence (DNA): TGTGCCTGGAGTGTAGACAGCTACTATGGCTACACCTTC. This translates into CAWSVDSYYGYTF.

This clonotype was counted ten times or more. This chain uses TRBV6-2 or TRBV6-3 with TRBJ1-5; D remains unclear. V lost 5 bases and J lost 9, with 11 bases in between. The CDR3 loop spans 12 amino acids. CDR1 and CDR2 from the germline V gene are MNHEY and SVGEGT. The CDR3 DNA reads as TGTGCCAGCAGTCAAGACAAGCGGCCCCAGCATTTT. Amino acids: CASSQDKRPQHF.

This clonotype was observed at least ten times. The chain links TRBV20-1 to TRBJ2-5; 9 nucleotides agree with TRBD2. V dropped 3 bases and J dropped 4; count of bases not matched to a gene: 9. The germline gives CDR1 DFQATT, CDR2 SNEGSKA (reference sequence). The CDR3 extends over 15 amino acids. CDR3 bases: TGCAGTGCTAGCGGGTTGGCGGGGGGGACAGAGACCCAGTACTTC. It translates to CSASGLAGGTETQYF.

The sample holds many counts of this clonotype. The chain uses TRBV20-1 and TRBJ2-7; 10 positions agree with TRBD1. Germline CDR1 DFQATT, CDR2 SNEGSKA (reference sequence). The CDR3 extends over 14 amino acids. The trim removed 3 bases at V and 4 bases at J, leaving 6 bases unmatched. The CDR3 nucleotides are TGCAGTGCTAGTGGGGACAGGGGTCGATACGAGCAGTACTTC. It is translated as CSASGDRGRYEQYF.

This clonotype was counted ten times or more. The chain joins TRBV30 to TRBJ1-1; no firm D call. The CDR3 runs 11 residues. CDR1 is GTSNPN and CDR2 is SVGIG in the germline V gene (reference sequence). V lost 3 bases to trimming and J lost 2 bases, with 4 bases between them. The CDR3 DNA reads TGTGCCTGGAGGGATAACACTGAAGCTTTCTTT. It codes for CAWRDNTEAFF.

The table lists this clonotype with many counts. The chain carries TRBV13 and TRBJ2-7; D may be TRBD2 (5 bases). Germline V gene data show CDR1 as PRHDT and CDR2 as FYEKMQ (reference sequence). The CDR3 extends over 13 amino acids. The V end was cut by 8 bases, the J end by 1 base, with 12 bases between. The CDR3 loop reads CASRLAGSYEQYF. CDR3 nucleotides: TGTGCCAGCCGCCTGGCGGGTTCCTACGAGCAGTACTTC.

This clonotype was seen repeatedly, ten times or more. The rearrangement links TRBV7-6 to TRBJ2-3; D may be TRBD2 (7 bases). In germline, CDR1 is SGHVS, CDR2 FNYEAQ. The CDR3 is 14 amino acids. Trimming removed 5 bases at V and 2 bases at J, with 11 bases between. CDR3 amino acids: CASSEGGATDTQYF. For the CDR3, the DNA is TGTGCCAGCAGCGAGGGGGGGGCCACAGATACGCAGTATTTT.

This clonotype was recorded at least ten times. The chain is built from TRBV6-2 or TRBV6-3 and TRBJ2-7, with D possibly TRBD2 on 6 matching bases. This CDR3 comprises 14 residues. V was pared by 5 bases and J by 2 bases, with 13 bases between. Per the germline V gene, CDR1 is MNHEY and CDR2 is SVGEGT. The CDR3 region has the DNA TGTGCCAGCAGTCTCCGTCGGGGGACCTACGAGCAGTACTTC. This translates into CASSLRRGTYEQYF.